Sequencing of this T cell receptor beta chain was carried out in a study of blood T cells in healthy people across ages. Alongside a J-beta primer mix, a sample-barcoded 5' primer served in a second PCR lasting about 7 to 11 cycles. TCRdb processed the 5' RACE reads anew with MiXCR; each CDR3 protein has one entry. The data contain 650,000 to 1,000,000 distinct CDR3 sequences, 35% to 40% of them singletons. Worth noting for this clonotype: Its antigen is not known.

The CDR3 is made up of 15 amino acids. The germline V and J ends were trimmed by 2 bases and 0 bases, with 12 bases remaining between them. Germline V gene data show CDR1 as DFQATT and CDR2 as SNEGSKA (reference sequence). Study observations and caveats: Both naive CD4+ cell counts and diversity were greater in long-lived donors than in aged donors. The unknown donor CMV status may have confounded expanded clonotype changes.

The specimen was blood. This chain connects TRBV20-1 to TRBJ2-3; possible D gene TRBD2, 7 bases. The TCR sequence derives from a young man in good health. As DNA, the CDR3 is TGCAGTGCTAGATCGCGGGGGCGAAGCACAGATACGCAGTATTTT. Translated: CSARSRGRSTDTQYF.